Presented here are 16 T cell receptor beta chains from one specimen sequenced in a study of STAT3 mutations in large granular lymphocyte leukemia. Findings and limits, study-wide: Every T-cell large granular lymphocyte leukemia patient had at least one immunodominant TCR beta clonotype.

Sequenced by immunoSEQ multiplex PCR; TCRdb stores in-frame clones only, minus some. The table records a few thousand clones, over 50% of them present only once. These receptors' targets are unknown. The sequenced sample consisted of peripheral blood mononuclear cells. All receptors come from a man aged 55-75 years with T-cell large granular lymphocyte leukemia. Some clones in this sample may be carry-over from other donors' samples.

This chain links TRBV10-2 with TRBJ2-3, with D possibly TRBD2 on 6 matching bases. There are 13 residues in the CDR3. Trimming stripped 8 bases from V and 1 base from J, with 10 bases between. Germline loops: CDR1 WSHSY, CDR2 SAAADI. The CDR3 is CASGLAGTDTQYF. The CDR3 nucleotides read TGCGCCAGCGGGTTAGCGGGCACAGATACGCAGTATTTT.

The gene calls are TRBV5-1 and TRBJ1-2; 7 positions match TRBD1. CDR3 length: 13 amino acids. Germline V CDR1 and CDR2: SGHRS, YFSETQ. V gave up 4 bases and J gave up 5 bases; unmatched junction bases: 5. For the CDR3, the DNA is TGCGCCAGCAGCCAACAGGGGAAATATGGCTACACCTTC. Protein sequence: CASSQQGKYGYTF.

The V and J genes are TRBV5-4 and TRBJ2-1; D gene uncertain. V was clipped by 5 bases and J by 0 bases, with 12 bases between them. The CDR3 consists of 15 residues. Germline CDR1 is SGHNT and CDR2 is YYREEE (reference sequence). The CDR3 DNA reads TGTGCCAGCAGAGAGACGGTGGGCTCCTACAATGAGCAGTTCTTC. It yields the protein CASRETVGSYNEQFF.

The rearrangement links TRBV6-1 to TRBJ1-2, with TRBD1 as a possible D gene (5 bases). CDR3 length: 13 amino acids. Germline lookup yields CDR1 MNHNS and CDR2 SASEGT. V dropped 3 bases and J dropped 7 bases, with 12 bases sitting between them. CDR3 sequence: CASSDFGGGGYTF. The DNA for the CDR3 is TGTGCCAGCAGTGACTTTGGGGGTGGTGGCTACACCTTC.

The chain couples TRBV18 to TRBJ2-4; D gene unclear. Germline V gene lookup returns CDR1 KGHSH and CDR2 LQKENI. V shed 3 bases and J shed 5 bases, with 11 bases lying between them. This CDR3 is built from 14 residues. The CDR3 is CASSPLGSQNIQYF. Here the CDR3 DNA reads TGTGCCAGCTCACCGCTAGGGTCCCAAAACATTCAGTACTTC.

The rearrangement uses TRBV30 and TRBJ1-1; no clear D. The CDR3 contains 12 residues. V was cut by 0 bases and J by 7 bases, with 9 bases left in between. In germline, CDR1 is GTSNPN, CDR2 SVGIG (reference sequence). CDR3: CAWSVQRDEAFF. In DNA form, the CDR3 reads TGTGCCTGGAGTGTACAAAGGGATGAAGCTTTCTTT.

The chain carries TRBV19 and TRBJ2-3; tentatively, D is TRBD2 (6 bases). V shed 1 base and J shed 6 bases, with 11 bases lying between them. This CDR3 has 14 amino acids. In germline, CDR1 is LNHDA, CDR2 SQIVND (reference sequence). CDR3 in DNA: TGTGCCAGTAGTATAGTCGGAGGGTTGGATACGCAGTATTTT. Residues: CASSIVGGLDTQYF. The variable domain in full, with the rest retrieved from reference TRBV19 and TRBJ2-3, is DGGITQSPKYLFRKEGQNVTLSCEQNLNHDAMYWYRQDPGQGLRLIYYSQIVNDFQKGDIAEGYSVSREKKESFPLTVTSAQKNPTAFYLCASSIVGGLDTQYFGPGTRLTVL.

The chain has TRBV5-5 and TRBJ1-1, with D unresolved. Germline lookup yields CDR1 SGHKS and CDR2 YYEKEE (reference sequence). The CDR3 runs to 14 residues. V lost 4 bases, J lost 2 bases, and 12 bases lay in between. The CDR3 DNA reads as TGTGCCAGCAGCCGTACAGCACCCAACACTGAAGCTTTCTTT. It specifies CASSRTAPNTEAFF. Based on the CDR3 plus reference TRBV5-5 and TRBJ1-1, the full variable domain is DAGVTQSPTHLIKTRGQQVTLRCSPISGHKSVSWYQQVLGQGPQFIFQYYEKEERGRGNFPDRFSARQFPNYSSELNVNALLLGDSALYLCASSRTAPNTEAFFGQGTRLTVV.

Relative to its sample, this clone is medium-sized (0.01 to 0.1%). The chain links TRBV7-9 to TRBJ2-7, with D tentatively TRBD2 (6 bases). Germline loops: CDR1 SEHNR, CDR2 FQNEAQ (reference sequence). The CDR3 loop spans 15 amino acids. Trimming took off 1 base at V and 2 bases at J, with 12 bases between the two ends. CDR3 protein: CASSLVGGATYEQYF. The CDR3 DNA follows: TGTGCCAGCAGCTTAGTTGGAGGGGCAACCTACGAGCAGTACTTC.

The V call is TRBV18, the J call TRBJ1-4; possible D gene TRBD1, 6 bases. Trimming removed 2 bases from V and 7 bases from J, with 17 bases in between. The CDR3 totals 16 residues. In germline, CDR1 is KGHSH, CDR2 LQKENI. The CDR3 reads CASSPASGLQGEKLFF. The CDR3 DNA reads TGTGCCAGCTCACCAGCCAGCGGGTTACAGGGTGAAAAACTGTTTTTT.

The V call is TRBV5-1, the J call TRBJ2-7, with D hard to call. The CDR3 loop spans 14 amino acids. The germline V gene has CDR1 SGHRS and CDR2 YFSETQ. V was clipped by 0 bases and J by 7 bases, with 14 bases between them. Written as DNA, the CDR3 is TGCGCCAGCAGCTTGGGAGCAGGTCAGTTTGAGCAGTACTTC. It specifies CASSLGAGQFEQYF.

The chain employs TRBV5-4 and TRBJ2-4, with D perhaps being TRBD1 or TRBD2 (5 bases each). The germline V gene encodes CDR1 SGHNT and CDR2 YYREEE (reference sequence). CDR3 length: 17 residues. Deletions cut 0 bases from V and 0 bases from J, with 13 bases between. The CDR3, as DNA: TGTGCCAGCAGCTTGGCACCGGGGACGTTAGCCAAAAACATTCAGTACTTC. Its translation is CASSLAPGTLAKNIQYF. The full variable domain, its missing parts supplied by reference TRBV5-4 and TRBJ2-4, is ETGVTQSPTHLIKTRGQQVTLRCSSQSGHNTVSWYQQALGQGPQFIFQYYREEENGRGNFPPRFSGLQFPNYSSELNVNALELDDSALYLCASSLAPGTLAKNIQYFGAGTRLSVL.

The chain combines TRBV30 with TRBJ2-5; D unresolved. Germline V CDR1 and CDR2: GTSNPN, SVGIG (reference sequence). Trimming removed 3 bases from V and 0 bases from J, with 8 bases in between. The CDR3 extends over 13 amino acids. This chain's CDR3 is CAWRSSYQETQYF. DNA of the CDR3: TGTGCCTGGAGGTCGTCGTACCAAGAGACCCAGTACTTC.

V gene TRBV5-1 combines with J gene TRBJ1-4; TRBD1 matches at 7 bases. Germline values: CDR1 SGHRS, CDR2 YFSETQ. V trimming: 4 bases; J trimming: 8 bases; junction bases outside the gene matches: 8. This CDR3 spans 14 amino acids. This CDR3 is CASSPTGNGEKLFF. CDR3 in DNA: TGCGCCAGCAGCCCGACAGGGAACGGCGAAAAACTGTTTTTT.

The chain uses TRBV5-6 and TRBJ2-7; D uncertain. Per the germline V gene, CDR1 is SGHDT and CDR2 is YYEEEE. The CDR3 loop spans 15 amino acids. The germline V and J ends were trimmed by 5 bases and 0 bases, with 15 bases remaining between them. CDR3 protein: CASSMGPESSYEQYV. CDR3 DNA sequence: TGTGCCAGCAGTATGGGCCCGGAAAGCTCCTACGAGCAGTACGTC.

This chain joins TRBV5-1 and TRBJ2-1; tentative D call: TRBD2 (7 bases). The germline V gene has CDR1 SGHRS and CDR2 YFSETQ. Trimming shortened V by 3 bases and J by 3 bases, and 16 bases separated the two germline ends. This CDR3 is built from 16 residues. CDR3 coding DNA: TGCGCCAGCAGCTGGCGCGGGGGCGTGGACTACAATGAGCAGTTCTTC. Its protein product is CASSWRGGVDYNEQFF. Variable domain in full (rest from reference TRBV5-1 and TRBJ2-1): KAGVTQTPRYLIKTRGQQVTLSCSPISGHRSVSWYQQTPGQGLQFLFEYFSETQRNKGNFPGRFSGRQFSNSRSEMNVSTLELGDSALYLCASSWRGGVDYNEQFFGPGTRLTVL.